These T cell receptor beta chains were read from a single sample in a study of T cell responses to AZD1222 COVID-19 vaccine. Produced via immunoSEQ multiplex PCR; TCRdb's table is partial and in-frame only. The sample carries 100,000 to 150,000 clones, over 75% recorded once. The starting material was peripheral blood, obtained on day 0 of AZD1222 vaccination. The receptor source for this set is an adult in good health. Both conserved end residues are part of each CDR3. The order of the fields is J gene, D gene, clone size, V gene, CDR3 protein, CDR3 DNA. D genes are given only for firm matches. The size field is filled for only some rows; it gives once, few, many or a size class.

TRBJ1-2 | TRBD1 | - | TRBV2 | CALQQGAWGYTF | TGTGCGCTACAACAGGGGGCGTGGGGCTACACCTTC
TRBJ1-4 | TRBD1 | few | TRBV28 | CASRRQGAEKLFF | TGTGCCAGCAGACGACAGGGGGCGGAAAAACTGTTTTTT
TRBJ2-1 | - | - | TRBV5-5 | CASSLGGNEQFF | TGTGCCAGCAGCTTGGGGGGGAATGAGCAGTTCTTC
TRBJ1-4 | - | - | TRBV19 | CASSISGTYNEKLFF | TGTGCCAGTAGTATCTCCGGAACTTATAATGAAAAACTGTTTTTT
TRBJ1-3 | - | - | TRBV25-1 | CASRDLSGNTIYF | TGTGCCAGCAGGGACCTCTCTGGAAACACCATATATTTT
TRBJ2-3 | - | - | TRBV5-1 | CASSITDTQYF | TGCGCCAGCAGCATCACAGATACGCAGTATTTT
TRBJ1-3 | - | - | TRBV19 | CASRPVGASSGNTIYF | TGTGCCAGTAGGCCCGTGGGGGCAAGCTCTGGAAACACCATATATTTT
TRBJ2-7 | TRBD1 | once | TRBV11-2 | CASSFGGTGAYEQYF | TGTGCCAGCAGCTTTGGGGGGACAGGGGCCTACGAGCAGTACTTC
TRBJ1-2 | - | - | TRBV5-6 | CASSSFDGAGYTF | TGTGCCAGCAGCTCCTTCGACGGTGCGGGCTACACCTTC
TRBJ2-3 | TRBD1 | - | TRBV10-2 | CASSPGQGGTDTQYF | TGCGCCAGCAGTCCTGGACAGGGTGGAACAGATACGCAGTATTTT
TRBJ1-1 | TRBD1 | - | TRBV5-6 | CASSLRDSLSYAAFF | TGTGCCAGCAGCCTACGGGACAGTCTCTCATATGCGGCTTTCTTT
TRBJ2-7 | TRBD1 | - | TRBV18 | CASSPPRGQGTSYEQYF | TGTGCCAGCTCACCACCCAGGGGGCAGGGGACCTCCTACGAGCAGTACTTC
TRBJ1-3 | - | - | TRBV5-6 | CASSLWSTGGYTIYF | TGTGCCAGCAGCTTGTGGTCTACCGGGGGTTACACCATATATTTT
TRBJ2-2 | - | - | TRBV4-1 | CASSQGERAGELFF | TGCGCCAGCAGCCAGGGAGAAAGGGCCGGGGAGCTGTTTTTT
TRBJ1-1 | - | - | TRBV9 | CASSVGVGDTEAFF | TGTGCCAGCAGCGTGGGGGTAGGGGACACTGAAGCTTTCTTT
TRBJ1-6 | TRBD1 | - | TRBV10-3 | CAISESGGLDSPLHF | TGTGCCATCAGTGAATCAGGGGGCTTGGATTCACCCCTCCACTTT
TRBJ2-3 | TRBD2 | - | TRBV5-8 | CASQRGERGTDTQYF | TGTGCCAGCCAACGGGGGGAAAGGGGCACAGATACGCAGTATTTT
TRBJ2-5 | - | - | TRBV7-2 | CASSLVSGRQETQYF | TGTGCCAGCAGCTTAGTATCGGGACGGCAAGAGACCCAGTACTTC
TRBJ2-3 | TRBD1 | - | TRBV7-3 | CASSPRTGGRDTQYF | TGTGCCAGCAGCCCGAGGACAGGGGGCAGAGATACGCAGTATTTT
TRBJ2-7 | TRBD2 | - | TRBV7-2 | CASSVRAGVPYEQYF | TGTGCCAGCAGCGTAAGAGCGGGAGTCCCCTACGAGCAGTACTTC
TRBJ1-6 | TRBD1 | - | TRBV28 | CASSPLQGVSALYNSPLHF | TGTGCCAGCAGTCCACTCCAGGGGGTCTCAGCTCTATATAATTCACCCCTCCACTTT
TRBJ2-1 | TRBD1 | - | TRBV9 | CASSRDRGLDEQFF | TGTGCCAGCAGTCGGGACAGGGGGTTGGATGAGCAGTTCTTC
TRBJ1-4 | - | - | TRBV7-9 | CASSGLQGLVNSTNEKLFF | TGTGCCAGCAGCGGTCTCCAGGGTTTAGTGAACTCGACTAATGAAAAACTGTTTTTT
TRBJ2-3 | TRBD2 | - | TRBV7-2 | CASSLFTSGTDTQYF | TGTGCCAGCAGCTTATTCACTAGCGGGACAGATACGCAGTATTTT
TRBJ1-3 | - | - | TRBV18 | CASSPETPGSGNTIYF | TGTGCCAGCTCACCAGAGACTCCAGGCTCTGGAAACACCATATATTTT
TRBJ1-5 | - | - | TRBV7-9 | CASSLGLQPQHF | TGTGCCAGCAGCTTAGGGCTTCAGCCCCAGCATTTT
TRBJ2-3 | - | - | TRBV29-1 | CSVEAPLSTDTQYF | TGCAGCGTTGAAGCTCCCCTTAGCACAGATACGCAGTATTTT
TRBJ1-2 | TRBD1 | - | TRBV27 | CASSISLDRVSNYGYTF | TGTGCCAGCAGTATAAGCCTCGACAGGGTTTCTAACTATGGCTACACCTTC
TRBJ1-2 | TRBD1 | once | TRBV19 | CASSINGQGANGYTF | TGTGCCAGTAGTATAAACGGACAGGGGGCGAATGGCTACACCTTC
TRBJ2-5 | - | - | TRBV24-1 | CATSGSDLGQETQYF | TGTGCCACCAGTGGTTCGGATTTGGGCCAAGAGACCCAGTACTTC
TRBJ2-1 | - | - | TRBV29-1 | CSATGLKAAQSNEQFF | TGCAGCGCCACTGGACTAAAAGCCGCACAGAGCAATGAGCAGTTCTTC
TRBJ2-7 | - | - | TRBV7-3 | CASSLSPRESPYF | TGTGCCAGCAGCTTAAGTCCCAGGGAAAGCCCGTACTTC
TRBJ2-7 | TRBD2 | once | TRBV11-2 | CASSLAGLAGDEQYF | TGTGCCAGCAGCTTAGCAGGACTAGCGGGAGACGAGCAGTACTTC
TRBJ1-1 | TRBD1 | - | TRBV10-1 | CASSQGDASMNTEAFF | TGCGCCAGCAGCCAGGGGGACGCAAGCATGAACACTGAAGCTTTCTTT
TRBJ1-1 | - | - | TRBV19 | CASSRREVNTEAFF | TGTGCCAGTAGCCGTCGGGAAGTGAACACTGAAGCTTTCTTT
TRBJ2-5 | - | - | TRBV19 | CASSFSKETQYF | TGTGCCAGTAGCTTCAGTAAGGAGACCCAGTACTTC
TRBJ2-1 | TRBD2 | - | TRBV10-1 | CASSSTPTSGGSNEQFF | TGCGCCAGCAGTTCCACCCCGACTAGCGGGGGGAGTAATGAGCAGTTCTTC
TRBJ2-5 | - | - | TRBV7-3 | CASSLRAGDETQYF | TGTGCCAGCAGCTTAAGGGCAGGGGATGAGACCCAGTACTTC
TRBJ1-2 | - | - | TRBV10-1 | CASSESRFGGYTF | TGCGCCAGCAGTGAGTCTCGGTTCGGTGGCTACACCTTC
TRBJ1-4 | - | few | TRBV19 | CASSIGGVREKLFF | TGTGCCAGTAGTATAGGGGGAGTGCGCGAAAAACTGTTTTTT
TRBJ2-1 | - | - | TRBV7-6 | CASSLALPSSYNEQFF | TGTGCCAGCAGCTTAGCGCTACCGAGCTCCTACAATGAGCAGTTCTTC
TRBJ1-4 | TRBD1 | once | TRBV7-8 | CASSLPGQDNEKLFF | TGTGCCAGCAGCTTGCCGGGACAGGATAATGAAAAACTGTTTTTT
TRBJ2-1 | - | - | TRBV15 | CATSRVGLNEQFF | TGTGCCACCAGCAGAGTCGGCCTCAATGAGCAGTTCTTC
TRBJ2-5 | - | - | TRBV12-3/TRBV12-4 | CASSRGETQYF | TGTGCCAGCAGTCGCGGGGAGACCCAGTACTTC
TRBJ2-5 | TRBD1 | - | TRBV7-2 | CASSLAGQGVTETQYF | TGTGCCAGCAGCCTCGCGGGACAGGGGGTAACAGAGACCCAGTACTTC